This record covers a single T cell receptor beta chain. The data were taken from a study of blood T cells in healthy people across ages. Study-wide background: Per two T cells, template switching captured roughly one barcoded beta molecule.

CDR1 DFQATT and CDR2 SNEGSKA come from the germline V gene (reference sequence). Trimming took 0 bases from V and 5 from J, leaving 16 bases between them. This CDR3 spans 15 amino acids. A second PCR, run for roughly 7 to 11 cycles, used a sample-barcoded 5' primer plus a J-beta primer mix. TCRdb reprocessed the 5' RACE reads with MiXCR, giving one entry per CDR3 protein. The table includes about 650,000 distinct CDR3 sequences, about 30% detected once. The clonotype comes from a woman aged 80 or older in good health. Specimen: blood. The chain uses TRBV20-1 and TRBJ1-1; D is undetermined. CDR3 in amino acids: CSARDILEWGTEAFF. The CDR3 nucleotides read TGCAGTGCTAGAGATATTTTGGAGTGGGGTACTGAAGCTTTCTTT.